This is a list of T cell receptor beta chains from one sample in a study of blood T cell repertoires in COVID-19. Sequenced by immunoSEQ multiplex PCR; TCRdb stores in-frame clones only, minus some. The sample comprises about 35,000 clones, roughly 78% of which are singletons, and approximately 40% rests with the top ten. The material sequenced was peripheral blood. Receptor source: a man older than 75 with active or convalescent COVID-19. CDR3s leave out the opening cysteine and the closing phenylalanine or tryptophan. Clone size is not always given. Where it is, it says once, few, many or a class for expanded clones.

size: NA
V: TRBV27
CDR3: ASSLQGARTEAF

size: NA
V: TRBV4-2
CDR3: ASSRPGRTNTEAF

size: NA
V: TRBV12-3/TRBV12-4
CDR3: ASNNEGLSGYT

size: NA
V: TRBV27
CDR3: ASSLLRGAGGVNTEAF

size: NA
V: TRBV2
CDR3: ASSGELASLPNEQF

size: NA
V: TRBV6-5
CDR3: ASRARGTNYNEQF

size: NA
V: TRBV28
CDR3: ASSFGIQF

size: NA
V: TRBV20-1
CDR3: SAATRETQY

size: NA
V: TRBV19
CDR3: ASSIGGTANQPQH

size: NA
V: TRBV12-3/TRBV12-4
CDR3: ASSQGYEQY

size: few
V: TRBV20-1
CDR3: SASDRATEAF

size: few
V: TRBV6-4
CDR3: ASSDSATQSSYNEQF

size: NA
V: TRBV10-2
CDR3: ASSEPAGGRDEQF

size: NA
V: TRBV14
CDR3: ASSSQRTGELF

size: NA
V: TRBV4-1
CDR3: ASSQVLSDYEQY

size: NA
V: TRBV5-1
CDR3: ASSRTGLADEQY

size: NA
V: TRBV18
CDR3: ASSPRQGETQY

size: NA
V: TRBV6-2/TRBV6-3
CDR3: ASSGPGTANYGYT

size: NA
V: TRBV29-1
CDR3: SVGQNSETQY

size: NA
V: TRBV4-1
CDR3: ASNLGLTSTDTQY

size: NA
V: TRBV7-9
CDR3: ASSLGTGAGETQY

size: NA
V: TRBV14
CDR3: ASSQGRHRKETQY

size: NA
V: TRBV20-1
CDR3: SARDSSAER

size: once
V: TRBV10-3
CDR3: AISEDRGRMETQY

size: NA
V: TRBV19
CDR3: ASSSAGVSYEQY

size: NA
V: TRBV7-9
CDR3: ASSSDWLGETQY

size: NA
V: TRBV3-1/TRBV3-2
CDR3: ASSHLGGYEQY

size: NA
V: TRBV4-3
CDR3: ASSQDGLAPNEQF

size: few
V: TRBV6-5
CDR3: ASSYHGGTGELF

size: few
V: TRBV28
CDR3: ASSSAGGHYQPQH

size: NA
V: TRBV5-4
CDR3: ASSLARLGISTDTQY

size: NA
V: TRBV30
CDR3: AWSNRAEQY